This TCR beta chain is from a study of cytotoxic CD8 clonotypes in ibrutinib-treated CLL. Study details: The average sample held about 260,000 productive templates and 94,082 productive rearrangements.

Measured with immunoSEQ multiplex PCR; TCRdb has only the in-frame clones, and not every one. This sample has some 300,000 clones, with 70% to 80% found just once. This CDR3 spans 13 amino acids. Germline assignment: CDR1 KGHSH and CDR2 LQKENI. V was cut by 3 bases and J by 9 bases, with 12 bases left in between. Genomic DNA in a quantity of 2 to 2.5 micrograms was derived from cryopreserved PBMCs for TCR beta libraries. The receptor was derived from a human donor with chronic lymphocytic leukemia. The V and J genes are TRBV18 and TRBJ2-1; D is unresolved. The sequenced sample was PBMCs, obtained before ibrutinib treatment. CDR3 nucleotide sequence: TGTGCCAGCTCACCGGTTTTGGGATCTGAGCAGTTCTTC. Amino acid sequence: CASSPVLGSEQFF.